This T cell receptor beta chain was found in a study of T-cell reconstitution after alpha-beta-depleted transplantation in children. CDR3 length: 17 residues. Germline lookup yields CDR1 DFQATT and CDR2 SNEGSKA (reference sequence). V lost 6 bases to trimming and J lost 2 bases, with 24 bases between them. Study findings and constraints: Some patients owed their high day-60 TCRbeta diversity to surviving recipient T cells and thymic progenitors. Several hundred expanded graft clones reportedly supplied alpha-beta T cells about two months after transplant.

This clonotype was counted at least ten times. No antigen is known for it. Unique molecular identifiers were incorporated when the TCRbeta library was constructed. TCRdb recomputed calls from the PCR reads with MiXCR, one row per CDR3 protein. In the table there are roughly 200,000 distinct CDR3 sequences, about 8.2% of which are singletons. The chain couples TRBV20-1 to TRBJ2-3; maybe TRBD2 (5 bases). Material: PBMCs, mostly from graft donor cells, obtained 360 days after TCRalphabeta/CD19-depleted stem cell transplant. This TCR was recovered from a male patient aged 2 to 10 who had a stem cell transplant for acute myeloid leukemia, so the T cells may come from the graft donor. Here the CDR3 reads CSALRLRVGPSTDTQYF. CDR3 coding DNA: TGCAGTGCCCTCAGGTTGCGGGTTGGGCCTTCCACAGATACGCAGTATTTT.